The 3 T cell receptor beta chains given below trace back to one sample, sequenced in a study of blood T cell repertoires in COVID-19. The repertoire was sequenced with immunoSEQ multiplex PCR; TCRdb's copy has only in-frame clones and lacks some. The sample carries 70,000 to 95,000 clones, more than 65% recorded once. The sequencing sample was made of peripheral blood. Every receptor here comes from a woman aged 45-65 years with acute or convalescent COVID-19.

The rearrangement joins TRBV30 to TRBJ2-1; TRBD2 aligns across 8 bases. V dropped 6 bases and J dropped 4; count of bases not matched to a gene: 11. Germline V lookup: CDR1 GTSNPN, CDR2 SVGIG (reference sequence). CDR3 length: 15 residues. The CDR3 region has the DNA TGTGCCTGCCCCTCGCGGGAGGCCCAATACAATGAGCAGTTCTTC. This gives the protein CACPSREAQYNEQFF.

The chain carries TRBV3-1 (or the pseudogene TRBV3-2) and TRBJ2-7; TRBD1 agrees at 10 bases. Germline assignment: CDR1 LGHDT and CDR2 YNNKEL (reference sequence). This CDR3 has 17 amino acids. Germline trimming cut 3 bases from V and 7 bases from J; bases unmatched to any gene: 15. This chain's CDR3 is CASSHDGIGTGVGEQYF. The CDR3, as DNA: TGTGCCAGCAGCCACGACGGGATAGGGACAGGGGTAGGGGAGCAGTACTTC.

This chain joins TRBV13 and TRBJ2-7; 9 nucleotides align to TRBD1. CDR3 length equals 16 residues. Germline-derived CDR1 and CDR2 are PRHDT and FYEKMQ (reference sequence). After removal of 7 bases from V and 3 bases from J, the junction contained 13 bases not matched to a gene. The CDR3 reads CASNRGQGPTNYEQYF. Here the CDR3 DNA reads TGTGCCAGCAACCGGGGACAGGGCCCCACTAACTACGAGCAGTACTTC. The full variable domain, with the rest looked up from reference TRBV13 and TRBJ2-7, is AAGVIQSPRHLIKEKRETATLKCYPIPRHDTVYWYQQGPGQDPQFLISFYEKMQSDKGSIPDRFSAQQFSDYHSELNMSSLELGDSALYFCASNRGQGPTNYEQYFGPGTRLTVT.